These 22 T cell receptor beta chains share one sample of origin, sequenced in a study of blood T cell repertoires in COVID-19. Method: immunoSEQ multiplex PCR; TCRdb's copy keeps in-frame clones and lacks some. The table includes fewer than 200,000 clones, roughly 85% detected once. The specimen was peripheral blood. The receptors here all came from a man aged 60 to 69 with active or convalescent COVID-19.

The rearrangement joins TRBV19 to TRBJ2-2; 8 bases line up with TRBD1. The CDR3 spans 14 residues. The trim removed 4 bases at V and 6 bases at J, leaving 4 bases unmatched. The germline V gene has CDR1 LNHDA and CDR2 SQIVND (reference sequence). CDR3 nucleotide sequence: TGTGCCAGTAGTAGAGGACAGGGTCCCGGGGAGCTGTTTTTT. It specifies CASSRGQGPGELFF.

This sequence joins TRBV11-3 and TRBJ2-2; no clear D. The CDR3 is 14 residues long. Trimming removed 5 bases at V and 0 bases at J, with 7 bases between. Germline CDR1 and CDR2: SGHNT and YENEEA. CDR3 protein: CASSRVANTGELFF. CDR3 sequence (DNA): TGTGCCAGCAGCCGTGTAGCGAACACCGGGGAGCTGTTTTTT.

This rearrangement joins TRBV7-2 to TRBJ1-5; possibly TRBD1 for D (5 bases). This CDR3 comprises 15 residues. The germline CDR1 and CDR2 sequences are SGHTA and FQGNSA. V was pared by 2 bases and J by 1 base, with 9 bases between. The CDR3 sequence is CASSLQGWSNQPQHF. The CDR3 bases are TGTGCCAGCAGCTTACAGGGTTGGAGCAATCAGCCCCAGCATTTT. The whole variable domain, remainder taken from reference TRBV7-2 and TRBJ1-5, is GAGVSQSPSNKVTEKGKDVELRCDPISGHTALYWYRQSLGQGLEFLIYFQGNSAPDKSGLPSDRFSAERTGGSVSTLTIQRTQQEDSAVYLCASSLQGWSNQPQHFGDGTRLSIL.

The chain employs TRBV19 and TRBJ1-2, with D possibly TRBD1 on 5 matching bases. V lost 5 bases and J 4 bases, leaving 14 bases between the germline ends. Germline loops: CDR1 LNHDA, CDR2 SQIVND (reference sequence). The CDR3 contains 14 residues. The CDR3 spells CASSPQEGAYGYTF. CDR3 DNA sequence: TGTGCCAGTAGTCCACAGGAGGGAGCCTATGGCTACACCTTC.

This chain links TRBV9 with TRBJ2-7; D gene uncertain. The CDR3 is 15 residues long. V lost 2 bases and J 0 bases, leaving 12 bases between the germline ends. CDR1 and CDR2 from the germline V gene are SGDLS and YYNGEE. CDR3 bases: TGTGCCAGCAGCGTTTTTGAGACTGACTCCTACGAGCAGTACTTC. It specifies CASSVFETDSYEQYF.

V is TRBV5-8 and J is TRBJ1-5, with TRBD1 matching over 8 bases. The CDR3 runs 15 residues. The germline V gene has CDR1 SGHTS and CDR2 YDEGEE. With 5 bases clipped from V and 9 bases from J, the junction kept 13 bases outside the gene matches. The CDR3 loop is CASSRLDRGTGPQHF. CDR3 bases: TGTGCCAGCAGTAGACTAGACAGGGGAACAGGGCCCCAGCATTTT.

The chain uses TRBV4-1 and TRBJ1-3; the D gene is possibly TRBD1 (5 bases). This CDR3 region has 17 residues. Trimming stripped 4 bases from V and 1 base from J, with 17 bases between. Germline assignment: CDR1 MGHRA and CDR2 YSYEKL. The CDR3 DNA reads as TGCGCCAGCAGCCCCCGACGGGGGGAGGGGTCTGGAAACACCATATATTTT. It specifies CASSPRRGEGSGNTIYF.

This clone was observed a few times. The V call is TRBV27, the J call TRBJ1-1; 7 bases line up with TRBD1. Germline trimming cut 6 bases from V and 1 base from J; bases unmatched to any gene: 5. This CDR3 region has 14 residues. From germline, CDR1 is MNHEY and CDR2 SMNVEV (reference sequence). CDR3 nucleotides: TGTGCCAGCAGCTTAACAGGGGCGAACACTGAAGCTTTCTTT. Its protein is CASSLTGANTEAFF.

The chain carries TRBV18 and TRBJ1-3; 9 nucleotides line up with TRBD1. The CDR3 is 17 amino acids. With 3 bases clipped from V and 0 bases from J, the junction kept 6 bases outside the gene matches. CDR1 is KGHSH, CDR2 LQKENI, per germline. DNA for the CDR3: TGTGCCAGCTCACCCCGGACAGGGGATTTCTCTGGAAACACCATATATTTT. As protein: CASSPRTGDFSGNTIYF.

The chain couples TRBV5-1 to TRBJ2-3; D is uncertain. Germline V lookup: CDR1 SGHRS, CDR2 YFSETQ. Between the trimmed V and J ends, which lost 1 base and 4 bases, there was a span of 10 bases. The CDR3 totals 14 residues. The CDR3 DNA reads TGCGCCAGCAGCTTGACTGACTCGTCAGATACGCAGTATTTT. Translated: CASSLTDSSDTQYF.

V gene TRBV11-2 combines with J gene TRBJ2-3; D is ambiguous. The CDR3 is 12 residues long. CDR1 SGHAT and CDR2 FQNNGV come from the germline V gene. V was trimmed by 7 bases and J by 5 bases, leaving 10 bases between them. The CDR3, as DNA: TGTGCCAGCACGCTCAACAGAGATACGCAGTATTTT. Translating it yields CASTLNRDTQYF.

This chain uses TRBV29-1 with TRBJ2-2; TRBD2 matches at 12 bases. Losses at the gene ends were 7 bases for V and 4 bases for J; bases not matched to a gene: 4. This CDR3 is built from 14 residues. Germline V gene sequence: CDR1 SQVTM, CDR2 ANQGSEA. CDR3 sequence: CSASGGAVTGELFF. As DNA, the CDR3 is TGCAGCGCTAGCGGGGGGGCTGTCACCGGGGAGCTGTTTTTT.

J is TRBJ1-1 and V is TRBV3-1 (or the pseudogene TRBV3-2); D is ambiguous. The CDR3 has 10 amino acids. Germline V gives CDR1 LGHDT, CDR2 YNNKEL (reference sequence). Trimming cost V 4 bases and J 5 bases, with 2 bases left between them. The chain's CDR3 is CASSPTEAFF. The CDR3 DNA sequence: TGTGCCAGCAGCCCTACTGAAGCTTTCTTT.

The chain has TRBV24-1 and TRBJ1-2; the D is unclear. V lost 4 bases and J 4 bases, leaving 24 bases between the germline ends. There are 18 residues in the CDR3. The V gene's germline CDR1 is KGHDR and CDR2 SFDVKD. CDR3 coding DNA: TGTGCCACCAGTGAAGCCCGGGCAGGACGAGGACTTGGCTATGGCTACACCTTC. It encodes CATSEARAGRGLGYGYTF.

V gene TRBV12-3 or TRBV12-4 combines with J gene TRBJ2-2; D is unclear. V shed 3 bases and J shed 5 bases, with 4 bases lying between them. This CDR3 region has 12 residues. As DNA, the CDR3 is TGTGCCAGCAGTTTTTTAACCGGGGAGCTGTTTTTT. Its protein product is CASSFLTGELFF.

This chain joins TRBV3-1 (or the pseudogene TRBV3-2) and TRBJ1-4, with TRBD1 matching over 8 bases. CDR3 size: 14 residues. In germline, CDR1 is LGHDT, CDR2 YNNKEL (reference sequence). The V gene end was trimmed by 0 bases and the J gene end by 8 bases; junction bases not matched to a gene: 2. The CDR3 nucleotides read TGTGCCAGCAGCCAAGACAGGGGGCGCGAAAAACTGTTTTTT. Amino acid sequence: CASSQDRGREKLFF.

The chain joins TRBV4-2 to TRBJ1-5; TRBD1 might be the D (5 bases). CDR1 is LGHNA and CDR2 is YNFKEQ in the germline V gene. CDR3 length: 15 amino acids. With 2 bases removed from V and 6 bases from J, the gap between germline ends came to 14 bases. The CDR3 DNA sequence: TGTGCCAGCAGCCAACAGGGAGGCTATCGTCAGCCCCAGCATTTT. It specifies CASSQQGGYRQPQHF.

J is TRBJ1-3 and V is TRBV2, with D possibly TRBD1 on 5 matching bases. In germline, CDR1 is SNHLY, CDR2 FYNNEI. The CDR3 totals 15 residues. Trimming took 7 bases from V and 0 from J, leaving 13 bases between them. This CDR3 is CASTLGVTSGNTIYF. For the CDR3, the DNA is TGTGCCAGCACCTTAGGGGTAACCTCTGGAAACACCATATATTTT.

This clone was counted once. The rearrangement links TRBV30 to TRBJ1-1, with 9 bases that match TRBD1. CDR1 and CDR2 from the germline V gene are GTSNPN and SVGIG (reference sequence). This CDR3 has 16 amino acids. V lost 4 bases and J lost 0; bases outside the gene matches: 9. CDR3 nucleotides: TGTGCCTGGAAAATACGGGACAGGGAAATGAACACTGAAGCTTTCTTT. It encodes CAWKIRDREMNTEAFF.

V gene TRBV5-4 combines with J gene TRBJ2-2, with TRBD2 identical over 8 bases. Germline values: CDR1 SGHNT, CDR2 YYREEE (reference sequence). J was trimmed by 3 bases and V by 5 bases; bases with no gene match: 6. The CDR3 consists of 15 residues. The CDR3 sequence: CASRPTSGDTGELFF. CDR3 nucleotides: TGTGCCAGCAGGCCTACTAGCGGTGACACCGGGGAGCTGTTTTTT.

The V and J genes are TRBV20-1 and TRBJ2-7; D remains unclear. CDR3 length equals 11 residues. V was clipped by 3 bases and J by 3 bases, with 6 bases between them. Per the germline V gene, CDR1 is DFQATT and CDR2 is SNEGSKA (reference sequence). DNA of the CDR3: TGCAGTGCTAGGAGAAGCTACGAGCAGTACTTC. It yields the protein CSARRSYEQYF.

V usage is TRBV25-1 and J usage is TRBJ2-5, with 11 bases fitting TRBD2. Germline trimming cut 6 bases from V and 5 bases from J; bases unmatched to any gene: 5. Germline assignment: CDR1 MGHDK and CDR2 SYGVNS. There are 14 residues in the CDR3. The CDR3 region has the DNA TGTGCCAGCAGAAAAACTAGCGGGGGTGAGACCCAGTACTTC. Residues: CASRKTSGGETQYF.